Included here is one T cell receptor (beta chain) sequence, with context. Its target is not known. These data originate in a study of T cell repertoires in cytomegalovirus infection. Germline V lookup: CDR1 SGHDT, CDR2 YYEEEE. V was shortened by 2 bases and J by 4 bases, with 12 bases between the two germline ends. The CDR3 is 14 residues long. MiXCR, applied by TCRdb to the reads, yields one record per CDR3 protein. This sample yields about 69,000 distinct CDR3 sequences, of which around 27% are seen a single time; 50% to 70% belongs to the top ten. Specimen: CD8+ T cells from cultured PBMCs, collected from culture after CMV antigen stimulation. The genes are TRBV5-6 and TRBJ1-1; no clear D gene. This sequence was found in a human donor in good health (CMV status not recorded). Some clones in this sample may be carry-over from other donors' samples. CDR3 region: CASSFGASFTEAFF. The CDR3 DNA is TGTGCCAGCAGCTTTGGCGCCAGCTTCACTGAAGCTTTCTTT.